This entry describes one TCR beta chain. This entry belongs to a study of blood T cell repertoires in COVID-19. Original data processing: Scientists estimated how many nucleated cells there were by amplifying reference gene primers. The data were produced by immunoSEQ multiplex PCR, yet TCRdb's version contains in-frame clones alone and is incomplete. V and J calls and clone size are copied from that table; D and trimming were computed from the DNA. There are roughly 250,000 clones in the sample; roughly 88% occur only once, and 2.3% lies in the top ten. The CDR3 sequence is 15 residues long. CDR1 SNHLY and CDR2 FYNNEI come from the germline V gene. V was shortened by 2 bases and J by 8 bases, with 15 bases between the two germline ends.

Specimen: PBMCs or T cells enriched from blood (not recorded which). This sequence joins TRBV2 and TRBJ1-4; tentatively, D is TRBD1 (6 bases). This clonotype originated in a woman aged 40 to 49 with acute COVID-19. The CDR3 is CASSERGTIFEKLFF. In nucleotides, the CDR3 is TGTGCCAGCAGTGAAAGGGGGACAATCTTCGAAAAACTGTTTTTT.